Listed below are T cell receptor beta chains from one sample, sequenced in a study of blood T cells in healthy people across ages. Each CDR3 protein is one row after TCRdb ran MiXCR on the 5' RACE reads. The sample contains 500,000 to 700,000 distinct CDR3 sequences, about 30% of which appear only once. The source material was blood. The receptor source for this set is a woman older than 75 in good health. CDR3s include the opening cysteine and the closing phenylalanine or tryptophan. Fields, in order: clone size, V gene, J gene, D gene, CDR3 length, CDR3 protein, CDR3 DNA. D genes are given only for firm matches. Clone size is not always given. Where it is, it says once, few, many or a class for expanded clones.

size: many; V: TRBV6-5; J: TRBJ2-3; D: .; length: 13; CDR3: CASSYRWVDTQYF; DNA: TGTGCCAGCAGTTACCGTTGGGTAGATACGCAGTATTTT
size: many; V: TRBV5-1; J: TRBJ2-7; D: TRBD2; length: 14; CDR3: CASSLNGGGYEQYF; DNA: TGCGCCAGCAGCTTGAACGGGGGGGGCTACGAGCAGTACTTC
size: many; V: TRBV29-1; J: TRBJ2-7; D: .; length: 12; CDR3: CSGREGPYEQYF; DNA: TGCAGCGGGAGGGAAGGTCCCTACGAGCAGTACTTC
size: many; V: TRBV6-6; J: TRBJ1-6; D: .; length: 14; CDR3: CASSYAGSRSPLHF; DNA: TGTGCCAGCAGTTATGCGGGGTCTAGGTCACCCCTCCACTTT
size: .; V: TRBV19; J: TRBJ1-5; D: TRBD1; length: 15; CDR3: CASGTGDGSNQPQHF; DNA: TGTGCCAGCGGGACAGGGGACGGGAGCAATCAGCCCCAGCATTTT
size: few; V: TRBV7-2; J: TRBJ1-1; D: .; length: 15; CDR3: CASSLAQGPAAEAFF; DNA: TGTGCCAGCAGCTTAGCGCAAGGGCCCGCCGCTGAAGCTTTCTTT
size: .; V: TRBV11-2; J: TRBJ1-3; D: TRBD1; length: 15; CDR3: CASSSQGAKGNTIYF; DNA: TGTGCCAGCAGTTCACAGGGGGCGAAGGGAAACACCATATATTTT
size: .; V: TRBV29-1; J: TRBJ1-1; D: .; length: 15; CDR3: CSALLLAGPNTEAFF; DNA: TGCAGCGCACTCCTGCTGGCCGGCCCGAACACTGAAGCTTTCTTT
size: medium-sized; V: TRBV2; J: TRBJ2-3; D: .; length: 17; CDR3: CASITSPTRASTDTQYF; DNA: TGTGCCAGCATCACTAGCCCCACTCGTGCTAGCACAGATACGCAGTATTTT
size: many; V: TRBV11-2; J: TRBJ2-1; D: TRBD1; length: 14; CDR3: CASSQPGQGNEQFF; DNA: TGTGCCAGCAGCCAACCGGGACAGGGGAATGAGCAGTTCTTC
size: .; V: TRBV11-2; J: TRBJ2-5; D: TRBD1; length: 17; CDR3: CASSLNSHRGWWETQYF; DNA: TGTGCCAGCAGCTTAAACTCCCACAGGGGCTGGTGGGAGACCCAGTACTTC
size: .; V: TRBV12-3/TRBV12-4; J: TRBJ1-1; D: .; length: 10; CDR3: CASRRGEAFF; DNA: TGTGCCAGCAGGAGAGGTGAAGCTTTCTTT
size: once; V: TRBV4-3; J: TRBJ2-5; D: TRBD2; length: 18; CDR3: CASSQVASASGRVETQYF; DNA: TGCGCCAGCAGCCAAGTAGCATCAGCTAGCGGGAGAGTGGAGACCCAGTACTTC
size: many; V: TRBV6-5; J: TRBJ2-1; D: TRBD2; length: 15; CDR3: CASGGRAGGRNEQFF; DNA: TGTGCCAGCGGGGGGCGAGCGGGGGGGCGGAATGAGCAGTTCTTC
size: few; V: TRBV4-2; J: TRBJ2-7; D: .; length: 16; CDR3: CASSHQEADSSYEQYF; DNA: TGTGCCAGCAGCCACCAGGAGGCTGATAGCTCCTACGAGCAGTACTTC
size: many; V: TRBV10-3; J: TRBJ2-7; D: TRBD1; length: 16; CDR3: CAISEPGQGPTYEQYF; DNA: TGTGCCATCAGTGAGCCCGGACAGGGCCCCACGTATGAGCAGTACTTC
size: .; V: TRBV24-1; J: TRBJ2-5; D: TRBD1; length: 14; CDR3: CATRDRQGQETQYF; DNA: TGTGCCACCAGGGATAGACAGGGGCAAGAGACCCAGTACTTC
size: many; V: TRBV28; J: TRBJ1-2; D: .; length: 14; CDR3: CASSLHSANYGYTF; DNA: TGTGCCAGCAGTTTGCATTCGGCTAACTATGGCTACACCTTC
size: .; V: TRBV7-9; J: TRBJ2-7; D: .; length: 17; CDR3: CASSFGTEGPLSYEQYF; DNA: TGTGCCAGCAGCTTCGGAACGGAGGGTCCCCTCTCCTACGAGCAGTACTTC
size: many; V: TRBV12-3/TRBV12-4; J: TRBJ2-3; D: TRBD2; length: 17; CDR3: CASSRLGLAGRSDTQYF; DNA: TGTGCCAGCAGTCGCTTAGGACTAGCGGGGAGGTCGGATACGCAGTATTTT
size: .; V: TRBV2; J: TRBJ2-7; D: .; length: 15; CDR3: CASSPQGSGSYEQYF; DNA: TGTGCCAGCAGCCCTCAGGGGAGTGGGTCCTACGAGCAGTACTTC
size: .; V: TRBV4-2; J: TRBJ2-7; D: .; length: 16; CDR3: CASSQVTGTVAYEQYF; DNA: TGTGCCAGCAGCCAAGTTACGGGAACCGTTGCCTACGAGCAGTACTTC